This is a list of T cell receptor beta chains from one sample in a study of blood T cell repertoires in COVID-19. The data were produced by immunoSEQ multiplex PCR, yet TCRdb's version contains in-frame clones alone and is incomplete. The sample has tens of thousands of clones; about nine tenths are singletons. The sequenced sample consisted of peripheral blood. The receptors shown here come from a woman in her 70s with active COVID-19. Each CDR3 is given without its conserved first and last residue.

ASRADSNEQF,TRBJ2-1,TRBV6-5
ASSVMRASDTQY,TRBJ2-3,TRBV28
ASSVGGLAGYNEQF,TRBJ2-1,TRBV9
SASAFQRGPYEQY,TRBJ2-7,TRBV20-1
ASGHGNTIY,TRBJ1-3,TRBV3-1/TRBV3-2
ASSYGRQGALGEAF,TRBJ1-1,TRBV19
AIRGRGGETTDTQY,TRBJ2-3,TRBV10-3
ASTTGTREDEQY,TRBJ2-7,TRBV19
ASSQDGGTSSYNEQF,TRBJ2-1,TRBV3-1/TRBV3-2
ASGGDRGYGYT,TRBJ1-2,TRBV12-5
ASSLVAPSSGNTIY,TRBJ1-3,TRBV5-8
ASMGQGSYGYT,TRBJ1-2,TRBV2
AITSDRGHYEQY,TRBJ2-7,TRBV10-3
ASSFYKLDPRADTQY,TRBJ2-3,TRBV28
ASSLEGLRYYNEQF,TRBJ2-1,TRBV13
ASSPPSGETQY,TRBJ2-5,TRBV18
ASSLPGFQETQY,TRBJ2-5,TRBV6-5
ASSLARDLDRETQY,TRBJ2-5,TRBV5-4
ASSFEGGGTDTQY,TRBJ2-3,TRBV2
ASSQGNQETQY,TRBJ2-5,TRBV19
ASSLGGSNQPQH,TRBJ1-5,TRBV28
ASSEVERVAQH,TRBJ1-5,TRBV6-1
ATSRSRQGPNTEAF,TRBJ1-1,TRBV15
ASSPAGTGGLGEQY,TRBJ2-7,TRBV27
ASSQRAGEKLF,TRBJ1-4,TRBV18
ASSFERSSYEQY,TRBJ2-7,TRBV11-2
ASSPFDTLETQY,TRBJ2-5,TRBV7-6
ASRSQLAPTEQF,TRBJ2-1,TRBV12-2
ATSRDGQRETQY,TRBJ2-5,TRBV15
AWSKGAGWAYEQY,TRBJ2-7,TRBV30
ASSGGGGGWVVNTEAF,TRBJ1-1,TRBV5-8
AWTPGEETEQY,TRBJ2-7,TRBV30
ASSEAGAGARYEQY,TRBJ2-7,TRBV6-1
ATSAGPWAAAQH,TRBJ1-5,TRBV15
ASSLSGESHYEQY,TRBJ2-7,TRBV28
ASSSKTGGNQPQH,TRBJ1-5,TRBV7-2
ASSTSTLDRGHNSPLH,TRBJ1-6,TRBV7-9
ASSETSGFYNEQF,TRBJ2-1,TRBV7-3
ASSQGTDLVGGELF,TRBJ2-2,TRBV3-1/TRBV3-2
ASSLGGQGNYGYT,TRBJ1-2,TRBV7-6